The source of this T cell receptor beta chain is a study of PD-1 blockade in classical Hodgkin lymphoma. Whole-study results and caveats: Significant TCR diversity gains by C4D1 occurred in CD4+ but not CD8+ cells.

On this clone: Antigen: not known.

After removal of 2 bases from V and 5 bases from J, the junction contained 5 bases not matched to a gene. This CDR3 is built from 15 residues. Germline values: CDR1 MNHEY, CDR2 SMNVEV (reference sequence). TCRdb keeps only in-frame clones here, not all; method: immunoSEQ multiplex PCR. The table lists about 52,000 clones, 86% of them singletons. Time point given: cycle 4 day 1 (C4D1), after less than 7 weeks of nivolumab. Each and every patient relapsed after autologous stem cell transplantation, and patients got differing brentuximab vedotin exposure. The origin of this receptor is a human donor with classical Hodgkin lymphoma. This chain uses TRBV27 with TRBJ2-1; 8 positions match TRBD1. The sample in question was peripheral blood mononuclear cells (PBMCs), obtained before the fourth cycle of nivolumab. CDR3 in amino acids: CASSLRAGGHNEQFF. The CDR3 DNA is TGTGCCAGCAGTTTAAGGGCAGGGGGCCACAATGAGCAGTTCTTC.